These 32 T cell receptor beta chains were all obtained from the same sample, sequenced in a study of response to subunit inactivated influenza vaccine. TCRdb re-analysed the RT-PCR reads in MiXCR, keeping a single row per CDR3 protein. The sample has approximately 730,000 distinct CDR3 sequences, about 15% seen once. The sequences come from PBMCs from blood, collected 14 to 15 days before vaccination. The source of these receptors is a man aged 50 to 59 who received an inactivated influenza vaccine.

The chain recombines TRBV20-1 with TRBJ2-7, with D perhaps TRBD1 or TRBD2 (5 bases each). V lost 6 bases, J lost 0 bases, and 15 bases lay in between. The CDR3 covers 14 residues. CDR1 is DFQATT and CDR2 is SNEGSKA in the germline V gene (reference sequence). CDR3 bases: TGCAGTGCGGGGATCATGGGGGTCTCCTACGAGCAGTACTTC. Protein product: CSAGIMGVSYEQYF.

This clonotype was seen at least ten times. V and J are TRBV29-1 and TRBJ2-2, with D tentatively TRBD2 (5 bases). Germline values: CDR1 SQVTM, CDR2 ANQGSEA. The CDR3 length is 13 residues. Trimming cost V 5 bases and J 7 bases, with 14 bases left between them. CDR3 amino acids: CSVRGRVGGELFF. In nucleotides, the CDR3 is TGCAGCGTTCGGGGAAGGGTTGGCGGGGAGCTGTTTTTT.

This clonotype has more than one count but fewer than ten. The rearrangement joins TRBV30 to TRBJ1-3, with no clear D. Germline-derived CDR1 and CDR2 are GTSNPN and SVGIG (reference sequence). The CDR3 runs to 12 residues. Trimming stripped 4 bases from V and 8 bases from J, with 12 bases between. The CDR3 DNA follows: TGTGCCTGGACGTCACTCGATGACACCATATATTTT. Protein: CAWTSLDDTIYF.

This clonotype has just a few counts. The rearrangement uses TRBV5-6 and TRBJ2-3, with 7 bases that match TRBD2. The CDR3 covers 19 residues. Trimming at V came to 0 bases and at J to 0 bases, leaving 13 bases not matched to a gene. Germline V gives CDR1 SGHDT, CDR2 YYEEEE. CDR3 loop: CASSLALGREGTSTDTQYF. CDR3 DNA: TGTGCCAGCAGCTTGGCCCTGGGGAGGGAAGGAACTAGCACAGATACGCAGTATTTT.

The chain combines TRBV12-3 or TRBV12-4 with TRBJ2-7, with a weak D call TRBD2 (5 bases). This CDR3 has 13 residues. V lost 4 bases and J 3 bases, leaving 10 bases between the germline ends. The CDR3, as DNA: TGTGCCAGCAGTTCCGGGATCCACTACGAGCAGTACTTC. This sequence encodes CASSSGIHYEQYF.

V gene TRBV4-3 combines with J gene TRBJ1-5; D possibly corresponds to TRBD1 (6 bases). Trimming took 0 bases from V and 2 from J, leaving 11 bases between them. The germline CDR1 and CDR2 sequences are LGHNA and YSLEER. The CDR3 consists of 16 residues. CDR3 sequence reads: CASSQDGGAGNQPQHF. The CDR3 DNA reads as TGCGCCAGCAGCCAAGATGGGGGGGCGGGCAATCAGCCCCAGCATTTT.

In its sample, this clonotype was seen a few times. The rearrangement uses TRBV29-1 and TRBJ2-7; 9 nucleotides align to TRBD2. V dropped 3 bases and J dropped 7; count of bases not matched to a gene: 1. CDR1 is SQVTM and CDR2 is ANQGSEA in the germline V gene. There are 11 residues in the CDR3. For the CDR3, the DNA is TGCAGCGTTGATACTAGCGGGGAGCAGTACTTC. Protein: CSVDTSGEQYF.

The table lists this clonotype with a few counts. J is TRBJ2-7 and V is TRBV12-3 or TRBV12-4; D unresolved. Trimming cost V 5 bases and J 5 bases, with 13 bases left between them. The CDR3 runs to 13 residues. Here the CDR3 DNA reads TGTGCCAGCAGTCCCACCCCCCCCAACGAGCAGTACTTC. Amino acid sequence: CASSPTPPNEQYF.

There are a few counts of this clonotype. The rearrangement links TRBV9 to TRBJ2-1, with D perhaps matching TRBD1 (6 bases). The V gene lost 0 bases and the J gene lost 6 bases, with 19 bases spanning the gap. CDR1 SGDLS and CDR2 YYNGEE come from the germline V gene. The CDR3 runs to 17 residues. DNA of the CDR3: TGTGCCAGCAGCGTAGGTTTGGGGGCAACGTATGGCAATGAGCAGTTCTTC. Its translation is CASSVGLGATYGNEQFF. Combining the CDR3 with reference TRBV9 and TRBJ2-1 gives the whole variable domain DSGVTQTPKHLITATGQRVTLRCSPRSGDLSVYWYQQSLDQGLQFLIQYYNGEERAKGNILERFSAQQFPDLHSELNLSSLELGDSALYFCASSVGLGATYGNEQFFGPGTRLTVL.

This clonotype showed up just a few times. The chain joins TRBV29-1 to TRBJ2-3; the D is unclear. The ends were cut back, 4 bases at V and 2 bases at J, with 7 bases in the middle. Germline values: CDR1 SQVTM, CDR2 ANQGSEA. The CDR3 runs 12 residues. In nucleotides, the CDR3 is TGCAGCGTTGTCGGTCTCACAGATACGCAGTATTTT. This sequence encodes CSVVGLTDTQYF.

The table lists this clonotype with many counts. This chain joins TRBV28 and TRBJ2-5; D possibly uses TRBD1 or TRBD2 (5 bases each). The CDR3 contains 15 residues. Germline lookup yields CDR1 MDHEN and CDR2 SYDVKM. The V end lost 2 bases, the J end lost 7 bases, and 17 bases lay between the germline ends. In DNA, the CDR3 is TGTGCCAGCAGTTTACCGGGGCAGGCCAGTTGGACCCAGTACTTC. Translated: CASSLPGQASWTQYF.

This clonotype was detected only a few times. V gene TRBV20-1 combines with J gene TRBJ1-4; D might be TRBD1 (5 bases). Germline-derived CDR1 and CDR2 are DFQATT and SNEGSKA (reference sequence). The CDR3 has 13 residues. Trimming removed 8 bases at V and 3 bases at J, with 13 bases between. The DNA for the CDR3 is TGCAGTCTTAGACAGCCTTCTAATGAAAAACTGTTTTTT. Amino acid sequence: CSLRQPSNEKLFF.

The chain links TRBV7-8 to TRBJ2-3, with D perhaps TRBD2 (6 bases). V dropped 2 bases and J dropped 4 bases, with 10 bases sitting between them. Germline CDR1 reads SGHVS; CDR2 reads FQNEAQ. This CDR3 has 14 residues. The CDR3: CASSLRDFADTQYF. The CDR3 DNA follows: TGTGCCAGCAGCTTACGGGACTTCGCAGATACGCAGTATTTT.

The chain recombines TRBV6-2 or TRBV6-3 with TRBJ2-7, with D uncertain. Trimming pared 6 bases from V and 7 bases from J, leaving 16 bases between. CDR1 is MNHEY and CDR2 is SVGEGT in the germline V gene. The CDR3 is made up of 13 amino acids. The CDR3 protein is CASSPPGLGEQYF. CDR3 sequence (DNA): TGTGCCAGCAGCCCCCCAGGCCTAGGAGAGCAGTACTTC.

This clonotype was counted ten times or more. The chain uses TRBV12-3 or TRBV12-4 and TRBJ2-1; D possibly matches TRBD1 or TRBD2 (6 bases each). The CDR3 is 15 residues long. V lost 4 bases and J 7 bases, leaving 17 bases between the germline ends. The CDR3 is CASSSRNGGLNEQFF. In nucleotides, the CDR3 is TGTGCCAGCAGTTCCCGTAACGGGGGCCTGAATGAGCAGTTCTTC.

V is TRBV20-1 and J is TRBJ2-7; D possibly corresponds to TRBD1 (6 bases). Trimming shortened V by 5 bases and J by 2 bases, and 13 bases separated the two germline ends. This CDR3 has 13 amino acids. The germline gives CDR1 DFQATT, CDR2 SNEGSKA (reference sequence). The chain's CDR3 is CSAVDRKAYEQYF. CDR3 sequence (DNA): TGCAGTGCTGTGGACAGAAAAGCCTACGAGCAGTACTTC.

The sample holds a few counts of this clonotype. This chain links TRBV7-9 with TRBJ2-2; TRBD1 agrees at 7 bases. This CDR3 has 15 residues. Losses at the gene ends were 5 bases for V and 4 bases for J; bases not matched to a gene: 7. The germline CDR1 and CDR2 sequences are SEHNR and FQNEAQ (reference sequence). CDR3 coding DNA: TGTGCCAGCAGCCCCAGGGGGTCAATCACCGGGGAGCTGTTTTTT. The encoded protein is CASSPRGSITGELFF.

This clonotype was seen a handful of times. The chain has TRBV5-6 and TRBJ2-5; D is unclear. The CDR3 runs 15 residues. Trimming shortened V by 0 bases and J by 0 bases, and 9 bases separated the two germline ends. CDR1 and CDR2 from the germline V gene are SGHDT and YYEEEE. CDR3 protein: CASSLDVSYQETQYF. The DNA of the CDR3 is TGTGCCAGCAGCTTGGATGTCTCGTACCAAGAGACCCAGTACTTC.

This clonotype was counted between two and nine times. V is TRBV20-1 and J is TRBJ2-7; the D gene is possibly TRBD2 (6 bases). Trimming took off 5 bases at V and 2 bases at J, with 19 bases between the two ends. Germline V gene lookup returns CDR1 DFQATT and CDR2 SNEGSKA (reference sequence). CDR3 length: 15 amino acids. CDR3 coding DNA: TGCAGTGCTCCCCTCGGGGGTAGCGGTCCCTACGAGCAGTACTTC. Its translation is CSAPLGGSGPYEQYF.

Concerning this clonotype: This may be a read error: a much more frequent sequence differs by one nucleotide. The J gene is TRBJ2-1, the V gene TRBV29-1, with D possibly matching TRBD1 (7 bases). TRBJ2-7 explains the end of the DNA better; the J call may be wrong. From germline, CDR1 is SQVTM and CDR2 ANQGSEA. The CDR3 totals 12 residues. CDR3 region: CSARGDRNEQYF. CDR3 DNA sequence: TGCAGCGCCAGGGGGGATCGGAATGAGCAGTACTTC.

V gene TRBV6-6 combines with J gene TRBJ1-3; the D is unclear. Trimming took off 10 bases at V and 2 bases at J, with 12 bases between the two ends. There are 13 residues in the CDR3. Per the germline V gene, CDR1 is MNHNY and CDR2 is SVGAGI (reference sequence). CDR3 DNA sequence: TGTGCCACCGGTCGGGTAGCTGGAAACACCATATATTTT. Residues: CATGRVAGNTIYF.

This clonotype has just a few counts. The chain combines TRBV28 with TRBJ1-6; D remains ambiguous. The germline V gene has CDR1 MDHEN and CDR2 SYDVKM. CDR3 length: 19 residues. V lost 4 bases, J lost 0 bases, and 19 bases lay in between. The CDR3, as DNA: TGTGCCAGCAGTTCCCGACCTGATTCCATTAGCTCCTATAATTCACCCCTCCACTTT. This translates into CASSSRPDSISSYNSPLHF.

The V and J genes are TRBV7-9 and TRBJ2-1, with 16 positions matching TRBD2. The junction had 6 bases not matched to a gene; V was cut back by 8 bases and J by 5 bases. The CDR3 sequence is 16 residues long. Germline values: CDR1 SEHNR, CDR2 FQNEAQ (reference sequence). The CDR3, as DNA: TGTGCCAGCGGGGGACTAGCGGGGGGGATGCACAATGAGCAGTTCTTC. Translating gives CASGGLAGGMHNEQFF.

This clonotype appeared a few times. This chain links TRBV5-6 with TRBJ1-1, with D uncertain. Trimming pared 2 bases from V and 3 bases from J, leaving 5 bases between. The CDR3 length is 12 residues. The germline V gene encodes CDR1 SGHDT and CDR2 YYEEEE. This CDR3 is CASSFSDTEAFF. DNA for the CDR3: TGTGCCAGCAGCTTTTCGGACACTGAAGCTTTCTTT.

This sequence joins TRBV11-2 and TRBJ2-7; 7 bases are shared with TRBD2. J lost 0 bases, V lost 3 bases, and 5 bases had no gene match. The CDR3 contains 15 residues. Germline CDR1 reads SGHAT; CDR2 reads FQNNGV. Here the CDR3 reads CASSLIGGTSYEQYF. DNA for the CDR3: TGTGCCAGCAGCTTGATCGGGGGGACCTCCTACGAGCAGTACTTC. Together with reference TRBV11-2 and TRBJ2-7, the CDR3 gives the full variable domain: EAGVAQSPRYKIIEKRQSVAFWCNPISGHATLYWYQQILGQGPKLLIQFQNNGVVDDSQLPKDRFSAERLKGVDSTLKIQPAKLEDSAVYLCASSLIGGTSYEQYFGPGTRLTVT.

This chain links TRBV20-1 with TRBJ1-4; no firm D call. The germline V and J ends were trimmed by 3 bases and 0 bases, with 5 bases remaining between them. Germline lookup yields CDR1 DFQATT and CDR2 SNEGSKA (reference sequence). The length of the CDR3 is 13 residues. DNA for the CDR3: TGCAGTGCTAGTAGCGCAACTAATGAAAAACTGTTTTTT. It is translated as CSASSATNEKLFF.

This clonotype has just a few counts. The chain couples TRBV9 to TRBJ2-2; 7 nucleotides match TRBD1. The germline V gene has CDR1 SGDLS and CDR2 YYNGEE. The CDR3 is made up of 17 amino acids. Trimming cost V 0 bases and J 4 bases; bases outside gene matches: 9. CDR3 in DNA: TGTGCCAGCAGCGTAGGCCCAGGGGGAAAGAGCACCGGGGAGCTGTTTTTT. The encoded protein is CASSVGPGGKSTGELFF.

This clonotype came up a few times. Its ends do not fully match the called genes, so a read error is possible. This chain links TRBV12-3 or TRBV12-4 with TRBJ1-1; tentatively, D is TRBD1 (6 bases). The length of the CDR3 is 14 residues. CDR3 DNA: TGTGCCAGCAGTTTAAACCAGGGGAACACTGAAGTTTTCTTT. Amino acids: CASSLNQGNTEVFF.

At least ten counts were recorded for this clonotype. The rearrangement uses TRBV6-5 and TRBJ2-1; D gene uncertain. V was clipped by 0 bases and J by 10 bases, with 10 bases between them. The germline gives CDR1 MNHEY, CDR2 SVGAGI. CDR3 length equals 13 residues. The CDR3 is CASSYSRAREQFF. Written as DNA, the CDR3 is TGTGCCAGCAGTTACTCAAGGGCAAGAGAGCAGTTCTTC.

This rearrangement joins TRBV10-3 to TRBJ2-6; D unclear. Germline assignment: CDR1 ENHRY and CDR2 SYGVKD. This CDR3 has 14 amino acids. With 9 bases removed from V and 2 bases from J, the gap between germline ends came to 11 bases. CDR3 residues: CAILLGAGANVLTF. CDR3 in DNA: TGTGCCATTCTCCTGGGTGCTGGGGCCAACGTCCTGACTTTC.

The chain is built from TRBV24-1 and TRBJ2-1; D is unclear. Deletions cut 4 bases from V and 0 bases from J, with 12 bases between. Germline CDR1 and CDR2: KGHDR and SFDVKD. The CDR3 runs to 16 residues. CDR3 in DNA: TGTGCCACCAGTGACTCATACAAGAGCTCCTACAATGAGCAGTTCTTC. It yields the protein CATSDSYKSSYNEQFF.

The chain is built from TRBV5-1 and TRBJ2-3; TRBD2 is a possible D gene (5 bases). The CDR3 sequence is 15 residues long. Looked up from germline, CDR1 is SGHRS and CDR2 is YFSETQ. Trimming removed 10 bases at V and 2 bases at J, with 20 bases between. CDR3 loop: CASESKRSTTDTQYF. The CDR3 nucleotides are TGCGCCTCCGAGTCGAAGCGGAGCACCACAGATACGCAGTATTTT. Variable domain in full (rest from reference TRBV5-1 and TRBJ2-3): KAGVTQTPRYLIKTRGQQVTLSCSPISGHRSVSWYQQTPGQGLQFLFEYFSETQRNKGNFPGRFSGRQFSNSRSEMNVSTLELGDSALYLCASESKRSTTDTQYFGPGTRLTVL.